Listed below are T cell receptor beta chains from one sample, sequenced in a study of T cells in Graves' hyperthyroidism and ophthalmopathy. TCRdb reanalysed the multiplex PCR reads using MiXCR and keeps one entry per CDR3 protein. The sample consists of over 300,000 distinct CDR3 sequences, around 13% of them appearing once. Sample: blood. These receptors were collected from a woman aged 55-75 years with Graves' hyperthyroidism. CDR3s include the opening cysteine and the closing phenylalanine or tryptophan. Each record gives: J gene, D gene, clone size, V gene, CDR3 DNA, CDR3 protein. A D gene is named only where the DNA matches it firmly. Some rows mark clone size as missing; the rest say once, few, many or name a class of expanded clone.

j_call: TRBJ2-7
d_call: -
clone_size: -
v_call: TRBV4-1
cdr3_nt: TGCGCCAGCAGCTCTTGGATTGTGAGGGACTTCTACGAGCAGTACTTC
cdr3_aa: CASSSWIVRDFYEQYF

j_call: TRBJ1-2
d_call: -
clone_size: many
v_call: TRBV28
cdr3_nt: TGTGCCAGCAGTTTATCGATGGGAGATGGCTACACCTTC
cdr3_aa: CASSLSMGDGYTF

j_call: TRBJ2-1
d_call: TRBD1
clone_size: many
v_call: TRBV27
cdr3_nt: TGTGCCAGCAGTTGGGACAGGGTCCCCTACAATGAGCAGTTCTTC
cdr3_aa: CASSWDRVPYNEQFF

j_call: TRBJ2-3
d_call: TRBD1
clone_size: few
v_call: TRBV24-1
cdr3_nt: TGTGCCACCAGTGATACACGACAGGGGGGCACAGATACGCAGTATTTT
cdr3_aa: CATSDTRQGGTDTQYF

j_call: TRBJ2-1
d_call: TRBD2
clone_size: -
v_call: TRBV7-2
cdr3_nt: TGTGCCAGCAGCTACACTAGCGGGATGGAGGTCAATGAGCAGTTCTTC
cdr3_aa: CASSYTSGMEVNEQFF

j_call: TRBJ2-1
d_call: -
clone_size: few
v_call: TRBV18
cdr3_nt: TGTGCCAGCTCACCCTCGACCGCCAATGAGCAGTTCTTC
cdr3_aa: CASSPSTANEQFF

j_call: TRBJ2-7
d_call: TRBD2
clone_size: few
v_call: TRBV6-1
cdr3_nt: TGTGCCAGCAGAGGGACTAGCATCGACGAGCAGTACTTC
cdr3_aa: CASRGTSIDEQYF

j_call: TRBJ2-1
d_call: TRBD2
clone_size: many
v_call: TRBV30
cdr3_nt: TGTGCCTGGAGTGTGGGACTAGCCTCCTACAATGAGCAGTTCTTC
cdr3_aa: CAWSVGLASYNEQFF

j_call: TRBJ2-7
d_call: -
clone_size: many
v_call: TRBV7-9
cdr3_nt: TGTGCCAGCAGCCCACCAGGGTACGAGCAGTACTTC
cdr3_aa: CASSPPGYEQYF

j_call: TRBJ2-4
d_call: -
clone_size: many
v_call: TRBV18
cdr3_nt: TGTGCCAGCTCACCCCCTGACAGGCCCAAAAACATTCAGTACTTC
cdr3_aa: CASSPPDRPKNIQYF

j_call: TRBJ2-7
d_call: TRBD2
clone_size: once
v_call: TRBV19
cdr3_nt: TGTGCCAGTAGTTCCTCACTAGCGGGAGTTTCCGAGCAGTACTTC
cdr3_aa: CASSSSLAGVSEQYF

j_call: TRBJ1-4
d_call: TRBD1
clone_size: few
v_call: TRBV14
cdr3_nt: TGTGCCAGCAGCCGAACAGGGGGTTCGACTAATGAAAAACTGTTTTTT
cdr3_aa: CASSRTGGSTNEKLFF

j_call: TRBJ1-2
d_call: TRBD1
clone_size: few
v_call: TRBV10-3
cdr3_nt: TGTGCCATCAGTGGGCCAACGGACAGGAGAGGCTACCGCTTCTATGGCTACACCTTC
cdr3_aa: CAISGPTDRRGYRFYGYTF

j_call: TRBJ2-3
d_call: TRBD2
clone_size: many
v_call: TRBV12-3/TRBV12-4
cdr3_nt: TGTGCCAGCAGTTTCGCCAGGACTAGCGGGACGCAGTATTTT
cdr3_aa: CASSFARTSGTQYF

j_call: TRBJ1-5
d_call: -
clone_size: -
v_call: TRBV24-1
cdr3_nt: TGTGCCACCAGTGAAGGGGGTTCAGGGTTCAATCAGCCCCAGCATTTT
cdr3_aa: CATSEGGSGFNQPQHF

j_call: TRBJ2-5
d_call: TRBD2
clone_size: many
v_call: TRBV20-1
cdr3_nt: TGCAGTGCTCAGAGGGGCGTAGCGGGACCGCCCCAGGGGACCCAGTACTTC
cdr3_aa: CSAQRGVAGPPQGTQYF

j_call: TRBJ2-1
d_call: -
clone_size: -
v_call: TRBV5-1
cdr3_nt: TGCGCCAGCTACCGCGGGACAGTATGGTTCTTC
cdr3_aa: CASYRGTVWFF

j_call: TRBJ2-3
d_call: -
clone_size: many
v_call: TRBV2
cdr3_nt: TGTGCCGGGACCCGGGGAGATACGCAGTATTTT
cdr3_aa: CAGTRGDTQYF

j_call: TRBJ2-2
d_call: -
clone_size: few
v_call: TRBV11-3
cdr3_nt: TGTGCCAGCAGCTTAGGAGACGGGTGGACCGGGGAGCTGTTTTTT
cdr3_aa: CASSLGDGWTGELFF

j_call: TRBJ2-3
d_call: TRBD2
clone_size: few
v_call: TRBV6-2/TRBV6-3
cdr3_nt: TGTGCCAGCATCCTGGGGACTAGCGGGAGATACACAGATACGCAGTATTTT
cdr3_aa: CASILGTSGRYTDTQYF

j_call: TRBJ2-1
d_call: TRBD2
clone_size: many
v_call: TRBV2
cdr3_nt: TGTGCCAGCAGCCCCGGACTAGCGGGACTCGATGAGCAGTTCTTC
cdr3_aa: CASSPGLAGLDEQFF

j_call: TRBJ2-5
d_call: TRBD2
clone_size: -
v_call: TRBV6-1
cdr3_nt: TGTGCCAGCAGACGGACTAGCGCACCGTTGGGGGAGACCCAGTACTTC
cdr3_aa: CASRRTSAPLGETQYF

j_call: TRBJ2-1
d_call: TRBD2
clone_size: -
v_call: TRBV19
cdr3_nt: TGTGCCAGTAGTCGAACCGGGACTAGCAGCGGTGAGCAGTTCTTC
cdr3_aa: CASSRTGTSSGEQFF

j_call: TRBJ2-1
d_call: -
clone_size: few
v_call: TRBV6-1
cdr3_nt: TGTGCCAGCACCCCCTCGCTGGGATTATCCTACAATGAGCAGTTCTTC
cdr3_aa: CASTPSLGLSYNEQFF

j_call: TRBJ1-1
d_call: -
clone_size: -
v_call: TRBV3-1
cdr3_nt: TGTGCCTCCGGACCGAGGGGCACTGAAGCTTTCTTT
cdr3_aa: CASGPRGTEAFF

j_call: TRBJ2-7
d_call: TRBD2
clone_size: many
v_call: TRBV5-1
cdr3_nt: TGCGCCAGCAGCCGGGGACTAGCGGGAGCCTACGAGCAGTACTTC
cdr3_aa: CASSRGLAGAYEQYF

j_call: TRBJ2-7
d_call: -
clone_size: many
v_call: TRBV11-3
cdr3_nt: TGTGCCAGCAGCTTTGGAGGGCCTTCCTACGAGCAGTACTTC
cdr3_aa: CASSFGGPSYEQYF

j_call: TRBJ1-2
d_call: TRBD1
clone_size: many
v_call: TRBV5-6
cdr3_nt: TGTGCCAGCAGTAGGGACAGCCATCTAAACTATGGCTACACCTTC
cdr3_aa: CASSRDSHLNYGYTF

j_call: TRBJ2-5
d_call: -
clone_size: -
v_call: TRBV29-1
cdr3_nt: TGCAGCGTTGACCCGGGGTCAGAGACCCAGTACTTC
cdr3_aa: CSVDPGSETQYF

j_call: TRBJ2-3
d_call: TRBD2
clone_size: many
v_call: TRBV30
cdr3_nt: TGTGCCTGGATGGGAACTAGCGGAGATACGCAGTATTTT
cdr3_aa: CAWMGTSGDTQYF

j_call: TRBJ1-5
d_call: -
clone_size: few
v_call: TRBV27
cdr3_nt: TGTGCCAGCAGTCGAGCTCAGGGGTATCAGCCCCAGCATTTT
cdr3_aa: CASSRAQGYQPQHF

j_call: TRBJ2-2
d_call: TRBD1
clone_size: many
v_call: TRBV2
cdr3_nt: TGTGCCAGCACAAGTCTCCGACAGGGGGCGGACACCGGGGAGCTGTTTTTT
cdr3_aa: CASTSLRQGADTGELFF

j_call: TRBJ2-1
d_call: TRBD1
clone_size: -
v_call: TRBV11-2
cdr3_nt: TGTGCCAGCAGATCGGGACAGGGGGCCCCCAATGAGCAGTTCTTC
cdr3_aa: CASRSGQGAPNEQFF

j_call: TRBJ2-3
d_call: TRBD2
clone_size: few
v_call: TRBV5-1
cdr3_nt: TGCGCCAGCAGCTTGGTTCCTAGCGGGAGGTCTTCGACGCAGTATTTT
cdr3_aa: CASSLVPSGRSSTQYF

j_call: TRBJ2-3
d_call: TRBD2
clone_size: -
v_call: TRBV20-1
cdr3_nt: TGCAGTGCTCCCCTCAGCGGGAGGGCAACAGATACGCAGTATTTT
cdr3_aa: CSAPLSGRATDTQYF

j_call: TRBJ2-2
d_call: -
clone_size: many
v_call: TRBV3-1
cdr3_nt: TGTGCCAGCAGCCCACGGACCTACACCGGGGAGCTGTTTTTT
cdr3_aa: CASSPRTYTGELFF

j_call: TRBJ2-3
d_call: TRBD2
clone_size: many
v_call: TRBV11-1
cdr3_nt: TGTGCCAGCAGCTCGATTAGCGGGGTTGCCACAGATACGCAGTATTTT
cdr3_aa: CASSSISGVATDTQYF

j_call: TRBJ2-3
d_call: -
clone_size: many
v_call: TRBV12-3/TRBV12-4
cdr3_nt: TGTGCCAGCAGTTCCGGGGCCCCCACAGATACGCAGTATTTT
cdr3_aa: CASSSGAPTDTQYF

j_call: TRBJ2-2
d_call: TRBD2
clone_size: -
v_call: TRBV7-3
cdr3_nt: TGTGCCAGCAGCTTATCGACTAGCGGGAGGGCCTCCGGGGAGCTGTTTTTT
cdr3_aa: CASSLSTSGRASGELFF

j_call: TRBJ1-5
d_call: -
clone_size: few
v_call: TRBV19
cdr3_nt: TGTGCCAGTAGTGAGAGACAGACGACGTCCCAGCATTTT
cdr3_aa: CASSERQTTSQHF